The rows below give T cell receptor beta chains drawn from one sample of a study of blood T cell repertoires in COVID-19. The assay was immunoSEQ multiplex PCR, and TCRdb's table has in-frame clones only and misses some. The data show roughly 150,000 clones, roughly 81% seen once. The sequenced sample was peripheral blood. The receptors were sampled from a woman aged 60-75 years with COVID-19, enrolled during active disease. The CDR3 runs from the conserved cysteine through the conserved F or W. A row's size may be missing; if present it is once, few, many or a size class.

>NA|TRBJ2-5|TRBV6-5
CASSQSGWETQYF
>NA|TRBJ2-2|TRBV7-3
CASSPLAGGLNTGELFF
>NA|TRBJ1-1|TRBV6-5
CASSYSGPATEAFF
>NA|TRBJ2-7|TRBV7-3
CASSFGQFYEQYF
>NA|TRBJ1-1|TRBV5-1
CASSLVADTEAFF
>NA|TRBJ2-2|TRBV5-1
CASSLQRGDTGELFF
>NA|TRBJ2-2|TRBV6-5
CASSQRQGGTGELFF
>NA|TRBJ2-2|TRBV24-1
CATSDFTTGELFF
>NA|TRBJ1-1|TRBV11-2
CASSLTGQGTEAFF
>NA|TRBJ2-5|TRBV18
CASSAGLQETQYF
>NA|TRBJ2-5|TRBV25-1
CASKGQQETQYF
>NA|TRBJ2-1|TRBV28
CASNPVALAGKNEQFF
>once|TRBJ2-1|TRBV5-4
CASTPGQTYYNEQFF
>NA|TRBJ2-2|TRBV19
CASSIGGRGQSGELFF
>NA|TRBJ1-3|TRBV6-5
CASSTRQVGNTIYF
>NA|TRBJ2-7|TRBV6-6
CASSYETSGRNGEQYF
>NA|TRBJ1-1|TRBV7-3
CASSSGQPNTEAFF
>NA|TRBJ1-1|TRBV3-1/TRBV3-2
CASSQDTGTGERAFF
>NA|TRBJ1-5|TRBV6-5
CASSWGTGGEPQHF
>NA|TRBJ2-3|TRBV5-1
CASSLGTGGSQYF
>few|TRBJ2-2|TRBV5-1
CASSLDGGRASGELFF
>NA|TRBJ2-1|TRBV6-4
CASSVGGNYNEQFF
>NA|TRBJ1-5|TRBV27
CASSSRGGYQPQHF
>once|TRBJ2-1|TRBV6-5
CASLTGVGEQFF
>few|TRBJ1-6|TRBV7-9
CASSPERGSPLHF
>NA|TRBJ2-3|TRBV5-1
CASSLGLPDTQYF
>few|TRBJ2-4|TRBV3-1/TRBV3-2
CASSPSRDRGRVAKNIQYF
>NA|TRBJ1-4|TRBV11-3
CASSVDRNEKLFF
>NA|TRBJ1-1|TRBV3-1/TRBV3-2
CASSLKGANTEAFF
>NA|TRBJ1-2|TRBV5-1
CASSSGGLWGYTF
>many|TRBJ2-5|TRBV24-1
CATSDFGTGGLQETQYF
>NA|TRBJ1-2|TRBV7-2
CASSLKAGENYGYTF
>NA|TRBJ1-2|TRBV19
CASSKPGGLEGYTF
>NA|TRBJ1-1|TRBV3-1/TRBV3-2
CASSRRTGLFATLGGAFF
>NA|TRBJ2-2|TRBV12-3/TRBV12-4
CASGARVTGELFF
>NA|TRBJ1-1|TRBV5-1
CASSLGKNRDTEAFF
>NA|TRBJ2-3|TRBV7-6
CASSPRDRNTDTQYF
>NA|TRBJ1-5|TRBV19
CASSIALRLGRSNQPQHF
>NA|TRBJ2-2|TRBV11-2
CASSDPGLAGGSGELFF
>once|TRBJ1-1|TRBV6-2/TRBV6-3
CASSRPGQGKNTEAFF
>NA|TRBJ2-3|TRBV7-9
CASSLGFADTQYF
>NA|TRBJ1-1|TRBV3-1/TRBV3-2
CASSQGQGNTEAFF
>NA|TRBJ1-2|TRBV6-5
CASSYGGDYGYTF
>NA|TRBJ1-4|TRBV7-9
CASSLGQLNEKLFF